This T cell receptor beta chain was recorded in a study of regulatory T cells in long-lasting Graves disease. Time point noted: newly diagnosed GD, antithyroid drugs for less than 3 months. There was RNA extracted from PBMCs, and the TCR library was made from it. This clonotype was seen only a few times. The germline V gene encodes CDR1 LNHDA and CDR2 SQIVND (reference sequence). V was clipped by 6 bases and J by 0 bases; unmatched bases: 10. The CDR3 has 16 residues. Building of the TCR beta libraries involved iRepertoire HTBI primers and Arm-PCR of CDR3 regions. TCRdb processed the multiplex PCR reads anew with MiXCR; each CDR3 protein has one entry. Of approximately 350,000 distinct CDR3 sequences in the sample, 10% to 15% were seen once. This sample was also put to use in a study of T cells in Graves' hyperthyroidism and ophthalmopathy.

The chain combines TRBV19 with TRBJ1-2, with 7 positions matching TRBD1. The sequencing used peripheral blood mononuclear cells (PBMCs), collected at new diagnosis, from a patient treated with antithyroid drugs. The clonotype was recovered from a woman younger than 35 with Graves disease. The CDR3 DNA follows: TGTGCCAGTAGAAAACGGACAGGTTGGACTAACTATGGCTACACCTTC. Its translation: CASRKRTGWTNYGYTF.